Each of the 7 T cell receptor beta chains below was sequenced from the same sample in a study of response to subunit inactivated influenza vaccine. TCRdb fed the RT-PCR reads into MiXCR, producing one record per CDR3 protein. Among hundreds of thousands of distinct CDR3 sequences listed, 15% to 18% were seen once. Sequencing used PBMCs from blood, obtained less than 13 days after vaccination. The receptors originated from a man aged 45-60 years who received an inactivated influenza vaccine.

The chain is built from TRBV9 and TRBJ2-5; D uncertain. The germline gives CDR1 SGDLS, CDR2 YYNGEE. Trimming stripped 3 bases from V and 1 base from J, with 10 bases between. CDR3 size: 14 residues. CDR3 residues: CASSAVPRQETQYF. The CDR3 DNA follows: TGTGCCAGCAGCGCCGTTCCCCGCCAAGAGACCCAGTACTTC.

The chain has TRBV20-1 and TRBJ2-2; 9 nucleotides agree with TRBD2. CDR1 and CDR2 (germline): DFQATT, SNEGSKA (reference sequence). CDR3 size: 16 residues. Trimming took 7 bases from V and 5 from J; bases not matched to a gene: 14. CDR3 coding DNA: TGCAGTGGCCTAAACGCCGGGACTAGCCGAACCGGGGAGCTGTTTTTT. Translating it yields CSGLNAGTSRTGELFF.

The chain links TRBV28 to TRBJ2-7; a weak D match, TRBD1 (6 bases). CDR1 MDHEN and CDR2 SYDVKM come from the germline V gene. This CDR3 has 16 residues. V was cut by 6 bases and J by 0 bases, with 18 bases left in between. CDR3 bases: TGTGCCAGCAGCATGCCCTTACAGGGCTCCTCCTACGAGCAGTACTTC. Its translation is CASSMPLQGSSYEQYF.

The chain uses TRBV28 and TRBJ1-1; D remains unclear. This CDR3 is 16 amino acids long. The germline V gene has CDR1 MDHEN and CDR2 SYDVKM. The V end lost 5 bases, the J end lost 5 bases, and 21 bases lay between the germline ends. CDR3 nucleotides: TGTGCCAGCAGTCCGTTTCTAAAATGGGAGAAAACTGAAGCTTTCTTT. It specifies CASSPFLKWEKTEAFF.

The chain combines TRBV29-1 with TRBJ2-7; 7 nucleotides line up with TRBD2. V gave up 6 bases and J gave up 0 bases; unmatched junction bases: 11. There are 15 residues in the CDR3. Per germline, CDR1 SQVTM and CDR2 ANQGSEA. The CDR3 sequence is CSVVGLAESSYEQYF. DNA for the CDR3: TGCAGCGTGGTAGGGCTAGCGGAGAGCTCCTACGAGCAGTACTTC.

This chain connects TRBV12-3 or TRBV12-4 to TRBJ2-7; 11 nucleotides match TRBD2. V dropped 4 bases and J dropped 6; count of bases not matched to a gene: 5. The length of the CDR3 is 14 residues. The CDR3 loop reads CASSSTSGSPEQYF. The CDR3 region has the DNA TGTGCCAGCAGTTCAACTAGCGGGAGCCCCGAGCAGTACTTC.

This clonotype was recorded at least ten times. The chain is built from TRBV12-3 or TRBV12-4 and TRBJ2-1; D perhaps matches TRBD2 (7 bases). Trimming pared 1 base from V and 7 bases from J, leaving 14 bases between. The CDR3 runs to 15 residues. This CDR3 reads CASSLGGGARNEQFF. CDR3 nucleotide sequence: TGTGCCAGCAGTTTAGGGGGGGGGGCCAGGAATGAGCAGTTCTTC.